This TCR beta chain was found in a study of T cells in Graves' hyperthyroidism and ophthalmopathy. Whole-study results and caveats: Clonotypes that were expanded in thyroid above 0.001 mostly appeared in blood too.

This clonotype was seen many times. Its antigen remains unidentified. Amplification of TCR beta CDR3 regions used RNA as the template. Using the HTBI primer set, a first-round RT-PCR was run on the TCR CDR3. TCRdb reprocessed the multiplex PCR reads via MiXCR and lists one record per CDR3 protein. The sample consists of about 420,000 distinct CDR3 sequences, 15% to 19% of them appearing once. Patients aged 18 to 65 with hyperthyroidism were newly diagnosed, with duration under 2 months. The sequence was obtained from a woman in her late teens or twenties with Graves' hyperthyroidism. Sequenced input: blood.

The CDR3 DNA reads as TGTGCCAGCAGTTTAACCCAGGACACCGGGGAGCTGTTTTTT. It encodes CASSLTQDTGELFF. This chain uses TRBV27 with TRBJ2-2, with D hard to call. The CDR3 has 14 residues. Looked up from germline, CDR1 is MNHEY and CDR2 is SMNVEV (reference sequence). Trimming took 2 bases from V and 3 from J, leaving 7 bases between them.